The entry below describes one TCR beta chain. Antigen specificity is unknown. The entry originates in a study of CD8+ T cells in alopecia areata. Study background: Oral tofacitinib (5 to 10 mg twice daily) was administered to treated patients. Study results and caveats: The study found that many expanded lesional clones persisted in scalp and blood during tofacitinib.

cDNA prepared by RNA extraction and subsequent reverse transcription served as the template for sequencing. Produced via immunoSEQ multiplex PCR; TCRdb's table is partial and in-frame only. This table has about 160,000 clones, under 70% appearing once. Germline lookup yields CDR1 SGHTA and CDR2 FQGNSA. Trimming removed 4 bases at V and 2 bases at J, with 8 bases between. The CDR3 is 13 amino acids. Treatment reported: oral pan-JAK inhibitor, 5-10 mg twice daily. The source material was CD4+ T cells sorted from blood, sampled at week 4, from a patient treated with tofacitinib. This clonotype originated in a human donor with alopecia areata. V gene TRBV7-2 combines with J gene TRBJ2-5; tentatively, D is TRBD1 (6 bases). The CDR3: CASSYGQQETQYF. The CDR3 DNA is TGTGCCAGCAGCTACGGACAGCAAGAGACCCAGTACTTC.